One T cell receptor beta chain is described in this entry. The antigen is not known. Assay: immunoSEQ multiplex PCR; the TCRdb copy retains only in-frame clones and omits some. The sample lists 15,000 to 16,000 clones; approximately 83% were seen once. The data derive from a study of PD-1 blockade in classical Hodgkin lymphoma. General study results and limits: TCR diversity in CD4+, not CD8+, cells rose significantly by C4D1. Whatever underlies the repertoire differences (possibly disease activity or prior therapy) remains undefined. Newly diagnosed patients had baseline TCR diversity that was reportedly lower than that of healthy donors. Before treatment, complete responders showed about the same diversity as newly diagnosed patients.

Every patient was affected by relapse after autologous stem cell transplantation, while exposure to brentuximab vedotin was not uniform. The length of the CDR3 is 18 residues. CDR1 is PRHDT and CDR2 is FYEKMQ in the germline V gene (reference sequence). Trimming left V 7 bases short and J 8 bases short, with 32 bases between. Source: peripheral blood mononuclear cells (PBMCs), taken before the second cycle of nivolumab. The receptor was isolated from a human donor with classical Hodgkin lymphoma. The chain uses TRBV13 and TRBJ1-2; weak D call: TRBD1 (5 bases). CDR3 DNA sequence: TGTGCCAGCAAGGAACCCGGGACTCCCCTGAAAGGATTCGAGGGCTACACCTTC. Protein product: CASKEPGTPLKGFEGYTF.